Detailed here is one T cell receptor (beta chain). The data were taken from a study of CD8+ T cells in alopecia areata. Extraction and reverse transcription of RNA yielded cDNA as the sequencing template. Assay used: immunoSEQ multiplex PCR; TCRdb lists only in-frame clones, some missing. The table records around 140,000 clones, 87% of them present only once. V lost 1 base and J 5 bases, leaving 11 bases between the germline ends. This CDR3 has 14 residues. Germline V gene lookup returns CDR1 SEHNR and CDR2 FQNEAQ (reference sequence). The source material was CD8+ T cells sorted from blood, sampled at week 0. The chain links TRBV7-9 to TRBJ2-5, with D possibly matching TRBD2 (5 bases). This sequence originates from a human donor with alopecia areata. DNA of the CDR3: TGTGCCAGCAGCTTAGTTACGGGAATGGAGACCCAGTACTTC. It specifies CASSLVTGMETQYF.